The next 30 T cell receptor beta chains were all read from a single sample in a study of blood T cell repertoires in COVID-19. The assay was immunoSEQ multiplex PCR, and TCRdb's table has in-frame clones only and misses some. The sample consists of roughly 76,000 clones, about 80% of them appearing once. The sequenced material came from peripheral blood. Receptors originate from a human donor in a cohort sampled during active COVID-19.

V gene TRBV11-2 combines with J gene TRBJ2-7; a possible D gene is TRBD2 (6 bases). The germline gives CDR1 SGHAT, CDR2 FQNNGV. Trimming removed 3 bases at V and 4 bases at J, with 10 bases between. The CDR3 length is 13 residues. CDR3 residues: CASSFYREYEQYF. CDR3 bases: TGTGCCAGCAGCTTCTACCGGGAGTACGAGCAGTACTTC.

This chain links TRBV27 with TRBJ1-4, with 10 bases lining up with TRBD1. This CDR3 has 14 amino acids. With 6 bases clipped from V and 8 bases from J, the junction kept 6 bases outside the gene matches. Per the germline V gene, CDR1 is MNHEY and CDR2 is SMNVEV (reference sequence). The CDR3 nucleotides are TGTGCCAGCAGGCCCGGGACAGGGGACGAAAAACTGTTTTTT. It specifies CASRPGTGDEKLFF.

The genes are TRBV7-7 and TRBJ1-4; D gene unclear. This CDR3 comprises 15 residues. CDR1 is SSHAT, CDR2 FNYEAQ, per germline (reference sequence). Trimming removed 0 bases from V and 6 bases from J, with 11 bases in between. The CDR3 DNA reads TGTGCCAGCAGCTTAGCGCTAGTTCGGTATGAAAAACTGTTTTTT. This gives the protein CASSLALVRYEKLFF. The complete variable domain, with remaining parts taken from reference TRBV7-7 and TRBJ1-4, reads GAGVSQSPRYKVTKRGQDVTLRCDPISSHATLYWYQQALGQGPEFLTYFNYEAQPDKSGLPSDRFSAERPEGSISTLTIQRTEQRDSAMYRCASSLALVRYEKLFFGSGTQLSVL.

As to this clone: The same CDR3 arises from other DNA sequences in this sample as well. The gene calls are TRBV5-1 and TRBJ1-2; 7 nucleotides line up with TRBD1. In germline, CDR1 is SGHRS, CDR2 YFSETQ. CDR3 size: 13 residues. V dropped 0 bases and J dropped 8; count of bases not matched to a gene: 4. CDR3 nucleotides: TGCGCCAGCAGCTTGGGAGGGGGCAAAGGCTACACCTTC. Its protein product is CASSLGGGKGYTF.

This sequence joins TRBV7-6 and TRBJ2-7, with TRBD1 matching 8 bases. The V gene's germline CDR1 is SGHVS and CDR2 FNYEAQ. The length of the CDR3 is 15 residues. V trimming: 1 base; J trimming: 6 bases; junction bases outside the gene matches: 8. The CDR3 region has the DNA TGTGCCAGCAGCTTAGTGGGACAGGCATCGGGCGAGCAGTACTTC. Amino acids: CASSLVGQASGEQYF.

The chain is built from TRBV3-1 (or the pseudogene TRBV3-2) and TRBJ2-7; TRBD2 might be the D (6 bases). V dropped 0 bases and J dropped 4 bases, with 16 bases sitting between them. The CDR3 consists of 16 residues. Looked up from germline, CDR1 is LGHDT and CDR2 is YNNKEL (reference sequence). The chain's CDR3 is CASSQDARTRGYEQYF. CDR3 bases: TGTGCCAGCAGCCAAGACGCTAGGACCCGGGGGTACGAGCAGTACTTC.

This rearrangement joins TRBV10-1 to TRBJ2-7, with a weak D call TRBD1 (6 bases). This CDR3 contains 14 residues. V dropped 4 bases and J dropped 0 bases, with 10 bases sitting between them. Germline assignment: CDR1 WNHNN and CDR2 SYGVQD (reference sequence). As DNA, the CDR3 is TGCGCCAGCAGTGGAACAGGGAGCTCCTACGAGCAGTACTTC. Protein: CASSGTGSSYEQYF.

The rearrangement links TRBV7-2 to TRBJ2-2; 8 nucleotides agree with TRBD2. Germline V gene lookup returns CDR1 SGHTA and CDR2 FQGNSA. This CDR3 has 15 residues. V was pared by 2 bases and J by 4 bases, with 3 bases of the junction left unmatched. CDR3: CASSLHSGTTGELFF. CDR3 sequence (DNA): TGTGCCAGCAGCTTACATAGCGGGACCACCGGGGAGCTGTTTTTT.

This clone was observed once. The CDR3 nucleotides read TGTGCCAGCAGCTTACAGGGGGGGGCGTATGAGACCCAGTACTTC. Amino acid sequence: CASSLQGGAYETQYF. This chain connects TRBV5-5 to TRBJ2-5; possible D gene TRBD1, 8 bases. The CDR3 has 15 amino acids. Trimming took 2 bases from V and 5 from J, leaving 16 bases between them. CDR1 SGHKS and CDR2 YYEKEE come from the germline V gene (reference sequence).

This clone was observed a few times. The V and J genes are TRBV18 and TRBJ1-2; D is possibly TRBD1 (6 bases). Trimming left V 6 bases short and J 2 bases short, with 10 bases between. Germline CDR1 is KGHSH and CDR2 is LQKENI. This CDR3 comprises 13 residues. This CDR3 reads CASSHDRNYGYTF. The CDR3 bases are TGTGCCAGCTCCCACGACAGGAACTATGGCTACACCTTC.

The chain's CDR3 is CATSRGQPVAGEGIDTQYF. The CDR3 DNA reads as TGTGCCACCAGCAGAGGGCAGCCGGTAGCGGGAGAGGGTATAGATACGCAGTATTTT. This rearrangement joins TRBV15 to TRBJ2-3; 9 nucleotides agree with TRBD2. Losses at the gene ends were 1 base for V and 5 bases for J; bases not matched to a gene: 16. Germline loops: CDR1 LNHNV, CDR2 YYDKDF (reference sequence). The CDR3 is made up of 19 amino acids.

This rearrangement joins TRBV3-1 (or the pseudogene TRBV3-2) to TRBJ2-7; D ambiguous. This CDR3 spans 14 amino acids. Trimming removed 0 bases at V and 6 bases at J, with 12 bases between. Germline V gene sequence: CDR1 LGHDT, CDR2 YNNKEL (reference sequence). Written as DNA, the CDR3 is TGTGCCAGCAGCCAAGACCACTACTTAGCCGAGCAGTACTTC. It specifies CASSQDHYLAEQYF.

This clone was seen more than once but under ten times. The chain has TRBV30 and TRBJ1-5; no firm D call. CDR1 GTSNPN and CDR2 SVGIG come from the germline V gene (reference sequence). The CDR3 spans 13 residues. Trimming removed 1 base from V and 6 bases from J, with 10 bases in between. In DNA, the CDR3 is TGTGCCTGGAGTGATGGGGAGGGTCAGCCCCAGCATTTT. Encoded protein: CAWSDGEGQPQHF.

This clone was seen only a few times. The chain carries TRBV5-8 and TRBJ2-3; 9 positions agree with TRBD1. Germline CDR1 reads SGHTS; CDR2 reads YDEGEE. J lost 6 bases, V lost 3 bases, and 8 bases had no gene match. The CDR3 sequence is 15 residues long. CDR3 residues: CASSSQQGAVDTQYF. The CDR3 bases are TGTGCCAGCAGCTCTCAACAGGGGGCCGTGGATACGCAGTATTTT.

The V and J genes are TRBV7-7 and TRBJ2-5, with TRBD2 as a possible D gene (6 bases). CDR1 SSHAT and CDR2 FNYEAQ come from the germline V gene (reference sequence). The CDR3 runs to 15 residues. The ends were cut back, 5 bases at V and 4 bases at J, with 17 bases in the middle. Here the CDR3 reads CASSPRAGIRETQYF. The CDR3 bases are TGTGCCAGCAGCCCCAGGGCGGGGATAAGAGAGACCCAGTACTTC. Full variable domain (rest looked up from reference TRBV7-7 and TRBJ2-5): GAGVSQSPRYKVTKRGQDVTLRCDPISSHATLYWYQQALGQGPEFLTYFNYEAQPDKSGLPSDRFSAERPEGSISTLTIQRTEQRDSAMYRCASSPRAGIRETQYFGPGTRLLVL.

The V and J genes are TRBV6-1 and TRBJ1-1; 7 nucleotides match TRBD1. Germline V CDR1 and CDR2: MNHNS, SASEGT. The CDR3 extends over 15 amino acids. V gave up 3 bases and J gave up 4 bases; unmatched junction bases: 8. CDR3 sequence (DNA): TGTGCCAGCAGTGATCTTCAGGGGGTACGCACTGAAGCTTTCTTT. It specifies CASSDLQGVRTEAFF.

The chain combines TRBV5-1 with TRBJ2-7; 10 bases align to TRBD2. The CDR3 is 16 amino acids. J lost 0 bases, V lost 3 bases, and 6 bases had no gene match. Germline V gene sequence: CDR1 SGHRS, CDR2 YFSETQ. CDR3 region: CASSSLGTSASYEQYF. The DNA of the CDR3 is TGCGCCAGCAGCTCACTGGGGACTAGCGCCTCCTACGAGCAGTACTTC.

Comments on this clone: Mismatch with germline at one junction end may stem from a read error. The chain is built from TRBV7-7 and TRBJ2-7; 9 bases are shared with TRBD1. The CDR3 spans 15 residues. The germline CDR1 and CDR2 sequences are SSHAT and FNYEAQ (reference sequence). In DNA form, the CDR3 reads TGTGCTAGCAGCCCCGGGACAGGGCGGTTCTACGAGCAGTACTTC. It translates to CASSPGTGRFYEQYF. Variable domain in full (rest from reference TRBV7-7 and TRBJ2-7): GAGVSQSPRYKVTKRGQDVTLRCDPISSHATLYWYQQALGQGPEFLTYFNYEAQPDKSGLPSDRFSAERPEGSISTLTIQRTEQRDSAMYRCASSPGTGRFYEQYFGPGTRLTVT.

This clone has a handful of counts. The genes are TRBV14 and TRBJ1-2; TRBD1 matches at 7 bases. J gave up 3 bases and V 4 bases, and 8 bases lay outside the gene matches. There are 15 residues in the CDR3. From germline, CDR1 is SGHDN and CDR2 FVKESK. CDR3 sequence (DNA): TGTGCCAGCAGCCCCCTGGGGGACAGTGACTATGGCTACACCTTC. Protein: CASSPLGDSDYGYTF.

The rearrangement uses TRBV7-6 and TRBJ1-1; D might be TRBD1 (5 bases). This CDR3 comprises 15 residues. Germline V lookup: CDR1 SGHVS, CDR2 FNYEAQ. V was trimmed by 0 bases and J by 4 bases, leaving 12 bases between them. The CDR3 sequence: CASSLALGVFTEAFF. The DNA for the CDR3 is TGTGCCAGCAGCTTAGCGCTAGGGGTGTTCACTGAAGCTTTCTTT. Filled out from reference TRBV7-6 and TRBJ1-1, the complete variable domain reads GAGVSQSPRYKVTKRGQDVALRCDPISGHVSLYWYRQALGQGPEFLTYFNYEAQQDKSGLPNDRFSAERPEGSISTLTIQRTEQRDSAMYRCASSLALGVFTEAFFGQGTRLTVV.

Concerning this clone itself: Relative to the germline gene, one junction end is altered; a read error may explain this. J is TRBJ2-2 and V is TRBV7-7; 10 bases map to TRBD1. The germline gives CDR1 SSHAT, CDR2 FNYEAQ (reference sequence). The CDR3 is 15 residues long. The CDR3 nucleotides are TGTGCTAGCAGCCCGGGACAGGGGAAAGTCGGGGAGCTGTTTTTT. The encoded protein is CASSPGQGKVGELFF.

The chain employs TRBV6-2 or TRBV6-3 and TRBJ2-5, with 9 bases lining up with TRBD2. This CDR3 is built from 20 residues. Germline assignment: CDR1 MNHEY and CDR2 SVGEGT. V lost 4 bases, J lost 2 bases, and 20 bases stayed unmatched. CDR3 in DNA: TGTGCCAGCAGTTTTAATCAGGAGCAATTTAGCGGGAGAGGTCAAGAGACCCAGTACTTC. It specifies CASSFNQEQFSGRGQETQYF.

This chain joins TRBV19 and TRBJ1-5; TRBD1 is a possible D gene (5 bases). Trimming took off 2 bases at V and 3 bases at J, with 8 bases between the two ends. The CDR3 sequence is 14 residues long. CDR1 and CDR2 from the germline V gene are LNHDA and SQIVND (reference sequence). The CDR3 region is CASSIWGDNQPQHF. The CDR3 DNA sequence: TGTGCCAGTAGTATATGGGGGGACAATCAGCCCCAGCATTTT.

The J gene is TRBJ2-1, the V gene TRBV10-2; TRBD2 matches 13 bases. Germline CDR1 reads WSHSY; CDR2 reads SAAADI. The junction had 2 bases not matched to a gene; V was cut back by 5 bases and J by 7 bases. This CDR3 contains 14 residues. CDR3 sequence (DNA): TGCGCCAGCAGTCCGGGACTAGCGGGAAATGAGCAGTTCTTC. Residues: CASSPGLAGNEQFF.

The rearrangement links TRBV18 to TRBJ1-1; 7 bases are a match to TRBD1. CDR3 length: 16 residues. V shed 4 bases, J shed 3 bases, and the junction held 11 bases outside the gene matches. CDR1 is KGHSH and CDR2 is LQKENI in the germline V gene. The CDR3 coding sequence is TGTGCCAGCTCACTATATTCCGGGACAGACCACACTGAAGCTTTCTTT. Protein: CASSLYSGTDHTEAFF.

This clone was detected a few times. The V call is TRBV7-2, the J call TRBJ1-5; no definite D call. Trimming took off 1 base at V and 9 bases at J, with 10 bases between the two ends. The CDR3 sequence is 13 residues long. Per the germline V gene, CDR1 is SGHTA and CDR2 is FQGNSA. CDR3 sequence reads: CASSLVPEGPQHF. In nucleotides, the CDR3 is TGTGCCAGCAGCTTAGTCCCCGAGGGGCCCCAGCATTTT. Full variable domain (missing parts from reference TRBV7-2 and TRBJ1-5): GAGVSQSPSNKVTEKGKDVELRCDPISGHTALYWYRQSLGQGLEFLIYFQGNSAPDKSGLPSDRFSAERTGGSVSTLTIQRTQQEDSAVYLCASSLVPEGPQHFGDGTRLSIL.

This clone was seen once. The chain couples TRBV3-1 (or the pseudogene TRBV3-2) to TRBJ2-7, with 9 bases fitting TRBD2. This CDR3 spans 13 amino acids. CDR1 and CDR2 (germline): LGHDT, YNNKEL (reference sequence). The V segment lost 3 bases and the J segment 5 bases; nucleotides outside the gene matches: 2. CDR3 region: CASSHSGSNEQYF. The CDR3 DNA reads TGTGCCAGCAGCCATAGCGGGAGCAACGAGCAGTACTTC.

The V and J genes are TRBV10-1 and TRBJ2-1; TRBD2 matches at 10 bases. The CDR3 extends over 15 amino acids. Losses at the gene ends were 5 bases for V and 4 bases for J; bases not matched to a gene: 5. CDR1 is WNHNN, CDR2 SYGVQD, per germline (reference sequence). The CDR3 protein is CASSPRTSGYNEQFF. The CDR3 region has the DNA TGCGCCAGCAGTCCCCGGACTAGCGGATACAATGAGCAGTTCTTC.

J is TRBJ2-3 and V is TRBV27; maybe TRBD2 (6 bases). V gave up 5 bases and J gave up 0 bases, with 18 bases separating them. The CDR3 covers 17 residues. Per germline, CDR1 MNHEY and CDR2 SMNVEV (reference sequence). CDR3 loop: CASSRLGGGTSTDTQYF. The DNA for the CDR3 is TGTGCCAGCAGTCGCTTGGGTGGCGGGACCAGCACAGATACGCAGTATTTT.

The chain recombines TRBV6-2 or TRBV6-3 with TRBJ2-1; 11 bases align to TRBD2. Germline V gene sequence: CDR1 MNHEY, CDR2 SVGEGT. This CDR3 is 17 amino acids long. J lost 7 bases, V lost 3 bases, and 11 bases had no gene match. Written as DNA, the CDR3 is TGTGCCAGCAGTTATAACCCTAGAGCTAGCGGGAGGAATGAGCAGTTCTTC. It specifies CASSYNPRASGRNEQFF.